What follows describes a single T cell receptor beta chain. The clone's antigen remains unknown. The read finishes 3 residues shy of the CDR3 end, and the germline J gene is used to complete it. The entry originates in a study of T cells in women clearing cervical HPV infection (dated by TCRdb to 2016 to 2019). With respect to the entire study: The cases were some 27 women with histologically confirmed HPV16-related CIN3 or worse, and 2 of these cases were invasive cancers. The 20 to 25 controls were women who cleared a single incident HPV16 infection within 12 months without developing precancer or cancer. Case blood was taken at the visit when the lesion was first identified, whereas control blood was taken when infection was no longer detected. For cases, a median interval of 149 days, with an interquartile range of about 90 to 210 days, was observed between lesion detection and blood sampling. Because only a few women had HLA typing data, the possibility that HLA type acted as a confounder could not be ruled out. This exploratory proof-of-principle case-control study, nested within the Guanacaste HPV Natural History Study in Costa Rica, compared TCR repertoires among women with different cervical HPV16 outcomes. Cases and controls were matched on year of sample collection and on age within five years. Cases had a median age of almost 35 years compared with roughly 37 for controls, and baseline characteristics showed no significant differences between the groups. The parent cohort enrolled 10,049 women aged 18 or older in Guanacaste, Costa Rica, in about 1992 to 1994 and followed the women for 7 to 8 years. As quality controls, five blinded duplicates were added to each group, bringing the total to about 60 samples made up of roughly 50 participants and 10 replicates.

On the study overall, not on this receptor specifically: Cases were distinguished from controls with an estimated AUC of roughly 0.82 by random forest classifiers combining richness and V gene abundances. TRBV6-7 relative abundance was lower in cases than in controls (approximately 0.1% versus 0.16%; Bonferroni P = 0.0008). TCR repertoire richness was significantly higher in CIN3+ cases than in controls across sequencing depths, while evenness did not differ. T-cell numbers per sample were unknown, so richness differences could reflect varying T-cell content rather than repertoire biology. The cross-sectional design could not show whether the associations came before the infection or were a result of it, and neither effector/memory subsets nor HPV-specific T cells were isolated.

Every participant had a single incident cervical HPV16 infection, and women with prevalent HPV16 infections were excluded. Cervical HPV DNA was detected by MY09/MY11 PCR and genotyped by dot-blot hybridization. Under 19 mL of heparinized blood were centrifuged, and the buffy coat was aliquoted, frozen at -30°C, then stored at -80°C. QIAGEN kits were used to extract genomic DNA from buffy coat specimens. Taken from cysteine to phenylalanine, the CDR3 has 13 residues. The DNA has 30 bases, all within the CDR3, and is read from base 1. V loses 0 bases of germline sequence and J loses 6 bases, and the interval between the two ends is 7 bases. The germline V gene gives CDR1 as SGHDT and CDR2 as YYEEEE. TCR beta CDR3 regions were amplified by multiplex PCR using the immunoSEQ assay from an average of roughly 1,100 ng genomic DNA per sample. To correct primer bias, the assay used a complete synthetic TCR repertoire to set an amplification baseline. Amplicons were sequenced on the Illumina platform. Per the original workflow: Sequences were error-corrected by clustering with frequency ratios and a modified nearest-neighbor algorithm, then analyzed in the immunoSEQ Analyzer with IMGT gene definitions. At each rarefaction depth, TCR richness and evenness were averaged over 20 rarefaction repeats, and samples with fewer sequences than the depth were excluded. Relative abundances of V, D and J genes were compared between groups using Wilcoxon rank sum tests, with FDR correction applied. For the blinded duplicates, the intraclass correlation was roughly 96% for TCR richness and averaged about 75% across more than 60 gene segments. TCRdb limited this immuneACCESS table to in-frame rearrangements with V and J called. A share of clones is missing; checked studies link under half to unresolved V genes, and the rest is unexplained. Clone size and the V and J calls come from that table; the DNA yielded D and trimming. This specimen's table enumerates 30,000 to 40,000 clones. Roughly 1.5% of the sample rests with the top ten.

Sequenced input: blood buffy coat. The receptor chain draws on TRBV5-6 and TRBJ1-3, with no confident D gene call. The receptor comes from a woman aged 18 to 75 with a cervical HPV16 infection that either progressed to CIN3+ or cleared (not recorded which). The CDR3 corresponds to CASSLGWANTIYF. The DNA read from the CDR3 is TGTGCCAGCAGCTTGGGATGGGCAAACACC. With all but the CDR3 taken from the reference TRBV5-6 and TRBJ1-3 genes, the full variable domain is: DAGVTQSPTHLIKTRGQQVTLRCSPKSGHDTVSWYQQALGQGPQFIFQYYEEEERQRGNFPDRFSGHQFPNYSSELNVNALLLGDSALYLCASSLGWANTIYFGEGSWLTVV.